This section outlines one T cell receptor (beta chain) sequence together with its context. This sample's time point: cycle 4 day 1 (C4D1), after around six weeks of nivolumab. Patients all relapsed after autologous stem cell transplantation, and there was variation in brentuximab vedotin exposure. V was trimmed by 0 bases and J by 0 bases, leaving 7 bases between them. Per the germline V gene, CDR1 is SGDLS and CDR2 is YYNGEE. The CDR3 runs to 15 residues. The data were obtained in a study of PD-1 blockade in classical Hodgkin lymphoma. Produced via immunoSEQ multiplex PCR; TCRdb's table is partial and in-frame only. This table holds over 20,000 clones, around 85% found once.

Here the sequenced sample was peripheral blood mononuclear cells (PBMCs), taken before the fourth cycle of nivolumab. The gene calls are TRBV9 and TRBJ1-5; no reliable D call. This sequence was found in a human donor with classical Hodgkin lymphoma. CDR3: CASSVVPDSNQPQHF. The CDR3 bases are TGTGCCAGCAGCGTAGTACCGGATAGCAATCAGCCCCAGCATTTT.